These 10 T cell receptor beta chains originate from one sample sequenced in a study of long-term antiretroviral therapy in people with HIV. Runs used v3.0 of the immunoSEQ assay and were done at survey level. Using immunoSEQ multiplex PCR, the repertoire was profiled, and TCRdb retains in-frame clones only, with some absent. The data contain approximately 21,000 clones, approximately 82% of them singletons. The specimen was unsorted PBMCs, collected at the start of antiretroviral therapy. These receptors all stem from a man between 45 and 60 years old with HIV.

This chain connects TRBV9 to TRBJ2-5, with 9 bases fitting TRBD1. This CDR3 region has 13 residues. Losses at the gene ends were 4 bases for V and 9 bases for J; bases not matched to a gene: 7. Germline CDR1 and CDR2: SGDLS and YYNGEE. The DNA of the CDR3 is TGTGCCAGCAGCTCACGACAGGGGGGGGCCCAGTACTTC. This sequence encodes CASSSRQGGAQYF.

The chain uses TRBV7-9 and TRBJ2-3; 11 nucleotides match TRBD1. With V trimmed by 6 bases and J by 5 bases, 7 bases remained unmatched. Germline lookup yields CDR1 SEHNR and CDR2 FQNEAQ (reference sequence). The CDR3 spans 15 residues. The CDR3 loop reads CASRSGTGGVDTQYF. As DNA, the CDR3 is TGTGCCAGCAGATCCGGGACAGGGGGAGTAGATACGCAGTATTTT.

This chain joins TRBV11-2 and TRBJ2-7, with D possibly matching TRBD2 (6 bases). Germline loops: CDR1 SGHAT, CDR2 FQNNGV. This CDR3 comprises 14 residues. V shed 3 bases and J shed 4 bases, with 13 bases lying between them. CDR3 bases: TGTGCCAGCAGCTTCGGGGCAGGGAGGTACGAGCAGTACTTC. Translated, it gives CASSFGAGRYEQYF.

The chain recombines TRBV28 with TRBJ1-5; 9 positions agree with TRBD1. Germline V gene data show CDR1 as MDHEN and CDR2 as SYDVKM. The CDR3 has 14 residues. V trimming: 5 bases; J trimming: 7 bases; junction bases outside the gene matches: 6. The CDR3 sequence is CASSPGTGKQPQHF. The CDR3 DNA is TGTGCCAGCAGTCCGGGGACAGGGAAACAGCCCCAGCATTTT. Using reference TRBV28 and TRBJ1-5 for the parts outside the CDR3, the full variable domain is DVKVTQSSRYLVKRTGEKVFLECVQDMDHENMFWYRQDPGLGLRLIYFSYDVKMKEKGDIPEGYSVSREKKERFSLILESASTNQTSMYLCASSPGTGKQPQHFGDGTRLSIL.

The V call is TRBV10-3, the J call TRBJ1-1; TRBD1 might be the D (5 bases). V was clipped by 3 bases and J by 0 bases, with 11 bases between them. Germline V CDR1 and CDR2: ENHRY, SYGVKD. The CDR3 is 15 amino acids. The DNA for the CDR3 is TGTGCCATCAGTGAATCCGGGACGGTGAACACTGAAGCTTTCTTT. This sequence encodes CAISESGTVNTEAFF.

A few counts support this clone. The chain joins TRBV15 to TRBJ1-2; perhaps TRBD1 as D (5 bases). The germline V and J ends were trimmed by 4 bases and 4 bases, with 19 bases remaining between them. This CDR3 contains 16 residues. The V gene's germline CDR1 is LNHNV and CDR2 YYDKDF (reference sequence). The CDR3 protein is CATSTFVTPGVYGYTF. The DNA of the CDR3 is TGTGCCACCAGCACCTTTGTAACGCCGGGGGTCTATGGCTACACCTTC.

This chain connects TRBV6-6 to TRBJ1-5; D uncertain. Per germline, CDR1 MNHNY and CDR2 SVGAGI (reference sequence). Trimming removed 1 base at V and 7 bases at J, with 8 bases between. The CDR3 is 13 amino acids. Here the CDR3 DNA reads TGTGCCAGCAGTTACTTGGGAGAGCAGCCCCAGCATTTT. Translated, it gives CASSYLGEQPQHF.

This clone was counted a few times. The chain links TRBV20-1 to TRBJ1-1; D ambiguous. Per germline, CDR1 DFQATT and CDR2 SNEGSKA (reference sequence). The CDR3 contains 10 residues. V was cut by 8 bases and J by 3 bases, with 7 bases left in between. The CDR3 nucleotides read TGCAGTCCACGTCACACTGAAGCTTTCTTT. Residues: CSPRHTEAFF.

The V gene is TRBV27, the J gene TRBJ2-2, with D hard to call. CDR3 length: 14 residues. The V and J ends lost 5 bases and 6 bases respectively, with 13 bases between them. Per the germline V gene, CDR1 is MNHEY and CDR2 is SMNVEV (reference sequence). The CDR3 is CASSPNPFPGELFF. The CDR3 DNA reads TGTGCCAGCAGTCCGAACCCTTTTCCCGGGGAGCTGTTTTTT.

This chain joins TRBV5-5 and TRBJ2-7; perhaps TRBD1 as D (6 bases). The CDR3 spans 15 residues. Germline loops: CDR1 SGHKS, CDR2 YYEKEE (reference sequence). V shed 4 bases and J shed 1 base, with 15 bases lying between them. CDR3 sequence reads: CASSLRQDASYEQYF. The CDR3 coding sequence is TGTGCCAGCAGCCTTAGACAGGACGCGTCCTACGAGCAGTACTTC.